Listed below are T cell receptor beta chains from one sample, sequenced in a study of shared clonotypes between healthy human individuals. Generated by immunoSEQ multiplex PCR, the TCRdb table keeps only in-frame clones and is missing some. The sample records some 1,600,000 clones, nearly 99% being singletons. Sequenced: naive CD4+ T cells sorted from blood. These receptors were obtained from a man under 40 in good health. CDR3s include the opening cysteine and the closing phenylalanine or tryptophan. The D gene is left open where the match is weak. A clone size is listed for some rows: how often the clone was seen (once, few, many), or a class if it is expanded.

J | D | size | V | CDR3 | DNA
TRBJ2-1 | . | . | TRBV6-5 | CASTTVGGFDNEQFF | TGTGCCAGCACAACGGTGGGGGGTTTCGACAATGAGCAGTTCTTC
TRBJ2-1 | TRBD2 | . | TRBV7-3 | CASSLRGLAGPNEQFF | TGTGCCAGCAGCTTAAGAGGGCTAGCGGGTCCCAATGAGCAGTTCTTC
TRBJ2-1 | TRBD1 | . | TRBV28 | CASSSWGQGDNEQFF | TGTGCCAGCAGTTCCTGGGGACAGGGCGACAATGAGCAGTTCTTC
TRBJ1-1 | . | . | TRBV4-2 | CASSQDQPGTNTEAFF | TGTGCCAGCAGCCAAGATCAGCCGGGGACGAACACTGAAGCTTTCTTT
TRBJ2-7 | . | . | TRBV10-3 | CAIGTADSYEQYF | TGTGCCATCGGGACTGCCGACTCCTACGAGCAGTACTTC
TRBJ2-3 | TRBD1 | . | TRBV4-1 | CASSKVTGGRTDTQYF | TGCGCCAGCAGCAAAGTGACAGGGGGCCGCACAGATACGCAGTATTTT
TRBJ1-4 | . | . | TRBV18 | CASSQIRTATNEKLFF | TGTGCCAGCTCACAAATCAGGACAGCAACTAATGAAAAACTGTTTTTT
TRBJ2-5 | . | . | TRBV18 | CASSPFGETQYF | TGTGCCAGCTCACCATTTGGGGAGACCCAGTACTTC
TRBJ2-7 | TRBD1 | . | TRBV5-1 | CASRQGQVDYEQYF | TGCGCCAGCAGACAGGGACAGGTCGACTACGAGCAGTACTTC
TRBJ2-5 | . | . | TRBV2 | CASRIGVRGETQYF | TGTGCCAGCAGGATAGGGGTGCGGGGAGAGACCCAGTACTTC
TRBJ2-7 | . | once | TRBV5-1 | CASSSTGLWEQYF | TGCGCCAGCAGCTCCACAGGGCTTTGGGAGCAGTACTTC
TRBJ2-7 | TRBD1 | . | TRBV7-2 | CASAQFYRGSAYEQYF | TGTGCCAGCGCACAGTTTTACAGGGGAAGCGCCTACGAGCAGTACTTC
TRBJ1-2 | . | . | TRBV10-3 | CAISTGGETYGYTF | TGTGCCATCTCGACGGGCGGGGAGACCTATGGCTACACCTTC
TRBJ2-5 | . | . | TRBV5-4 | CASSLGGAPQETQYF | TGTGCCAGCAGCTTAGGGGGGGCCCCCCAAGAGACCCAGTACTTC
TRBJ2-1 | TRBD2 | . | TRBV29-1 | CSATPGLAIGEQFF | TGCAGCGCGACCCCGGGACTAGCGATTGGTGAGCAGTTCTTC
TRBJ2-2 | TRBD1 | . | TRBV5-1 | CASSSGQGAYFRELFF | TGCGCCAGCAGCTCGGGACAGGGAGCGTATTTCAGGGAGCTGTTTTTT
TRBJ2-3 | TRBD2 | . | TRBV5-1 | CASSLGGAFDTDTQYF | TGCGCCAGCAGTCTCGGGGGGGCGTTTGACACAGATACGCAGTATTTT
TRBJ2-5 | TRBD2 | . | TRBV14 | CASTTGTSVEETQYF | TGTGCCAGCACTACCGGGACTAGCGTGGAAGAGACCCAGTACTTC
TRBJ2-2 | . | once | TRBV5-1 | CASSLSYPGELFF | TGCGCCAGCAGCTTAAGCTACCCCGGGGAGCTGTTTTTT
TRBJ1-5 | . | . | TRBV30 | CAWSVHPILGDASNQPQHF | TGTGCCTGGAGTGTACATCCGATCCTGGGGGATGCTAGCAATCAGCCCCAGCATTTT
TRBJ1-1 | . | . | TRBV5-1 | CASSPGTLMGTEAFF | TGCGCCAGCAGCCCGGGGACCCTTATGGGCACTGAAGCTTTCTTT
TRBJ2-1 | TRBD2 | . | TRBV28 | CASSLRLGTSGHNEQFF | TGTGCCAGCAGTTTAAGACTCGGGACTAGCGGGCACAATGAGCAGTTCTTC
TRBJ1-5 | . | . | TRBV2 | CASSERSEDQPQHF | TGTGCCAGCAGTGAACGGTCAGAGGATCAGCCCCAGCATTTT
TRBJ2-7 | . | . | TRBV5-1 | CASTPDSSRSSYEQYF | TGCGCCAGCACCCCGGATAGTAGCCGATCCTCCTACGAGCAGTACTTC
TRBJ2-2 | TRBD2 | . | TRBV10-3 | CAITGTSGANTGELFF | TGTGCCATCACCGGGACTAGCGGAGCGAACACCGGGGAGCTGTTTTTT
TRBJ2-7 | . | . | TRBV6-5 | CASSSTGNYEQYF | TGTGCCAGCAGCTCCACAGGGAACTACGAGCAGTACTTC
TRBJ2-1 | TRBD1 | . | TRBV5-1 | CASSLQGDFDEQFF | TGCGCCAGCAGCTTGCAGGGGGATTTCGATGAGCAGTTCTTC
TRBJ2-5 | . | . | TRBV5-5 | CASSLGDQGWQETQYF | TGTGCCAGCAGCTTGGGGGACCAGGGGTGGCAAGAGACCCAGTACTTC
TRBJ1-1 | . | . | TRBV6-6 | CASSLIQGVGTEAFF | TGTGCCAGCAGTCTGATACAGGGAGTTGGGACTGAAGCTTTCTTT